Below, 31 T cell receptor beta chains from the same sample are listed, as sequenced in a study of beta chain features in type 1 diabetes (dated by TCRdb to 2016 to 2019). Libraries came from the immunoSEQ multiplex PCR assay. All of the isolated RNA was reverse transcribed with the High Capacity cDNA Reverse Transcription Kit, so expressed TCRB transcripts were sequenced. TCRdb re-hosts the immuneACCESS table, in-frame sequences only. Its copies lack some clones; in the studies checked, an unresolved V gene accounts for under half of them, and the cause for the rest is not known. Here the sample has a few hundred thousand clones; more than 9.5% occur a single time. Of the sample, 0.015% falls within the top ten clones. The specimen was naive CD4+ T cells from blood. In the paper's terms, the cell subset or site label means: true naive CD4+ T cells. The receptors stem from a woman aged 30 to 39 in good health.

This clone showed up just a few times. The J gene is TRBJ2-2, the V gene TRBV28; D is unresolved. The CDR3 extends over 14 amino acids. Germline loops: CDR1 MDHEN, CDR2 SYDVKM. V was shortened by 7 bases and J by 4 bases, with 13 bases between the two germline ends. This chain's CDR3 is CASIQTRSTGELFF. The CDR3 DNA follows: TGTGCCAGCATCCAGACCCGGAGCACCGGGGAGCTGTTTTTT.

This clone has more than one count but fewer than ten. The V and J genes are TRBV30 and TRBJ1-5; D call uncertain. The germline V gene has CDR1 GTSNPN and CDR2 SVGIG (reference sequence). This CDR3 is 15 amino acids long. V was shortened by 1 base and J by 5 bases, with 15 bases between the two germline ends. The CDR3 nucleotides are TGTGCCTGGAGTGGACCGGGATTTCCCGATCAGCCCCAGCATTTT. This sequence encodes CAWSGPGFPDQPQHF.

This rearrangement joins TRBV14 to TRBJ2-1; no reliable D call. CDR3 length equals 15 residues. Germline CDR1 and CDR2: SGHDN and FVKESK. The V and J ends lost 4 bases and 6 bases respectively, with 16 bases between them. The CDR3 DNA is TGTGCCAGCAGCCTGGCCCACTGGGCTGGCAATGAGCAGTTCTTC. Residues: CASSLAHWAGNEQFF.

The sample holds a few counts of this clone. The V and J genes are TRBV5-1 and TRBJ2-1, with 14 positions matching TRBD2. The V gene end was trimmed by 2 bases and the J gene end by 7 bases; junction bases not matched to a gene: 8. CDR3 length equals 17 residues. Per the germline V gene, CDR1 is SGHRS and CDR2 is YFSETQ. CDR3 in DNA: TGCGCCAGCAGCTTAGGACCCGGGACTAGCGGGAGAAATGAGCAGTTCTTC. Its translation: CASSLGPGTSGRNEQFF.

Only a few counts were recorded for this clone. The J gene is TRBJ2-7, the V gene TRBV25-1; 7 bases match TRBD2. Germline CDR1 is MGHDK and CDR2 is SYGVNS. The CDR3 is 16 amino acids. Trimming took 1 base from V and 3 from J; bases not matched to a gene: 9. The CDR3 protein is CASSESGAGTDYEQYF. The CDR3 DNA is TGTGCCAGCAGTGAATCCGGAGCGGGAACGGACTACGAGCAGTACTTC.

This clone was picked up a small number of times. J is TRBJ1-1 and V is TRBV2, with 9 bases matching TRBD1. CDR1 and CDR2 (germline): SNHLY, FYNNEI. The CDR3 contains 14 residues. After removal of 2 bases from V and 7 bases from J, the junction contained 5 bases not matched to a gene. DNA of the CDR3: TGTGCCAGCAGTGAATCGGGACAGGGAGGTGAAGCTTTCTTT. Protein: CASSESGQGGEAFF.

The table lists this clone with a few counts. The chain employs TRBV9 and TRBJ2-7, with D possibly TRBD1 on 6 matching bases. The CDR3 is made up of 15 amino acids. Germline V gene lookup returns CDR1 SGDLS and CDR2 YYNGEE. V lost 2 bases, J lost 3 bases, and 15 bases lay in between. Written as DNA, the CDR3 is TGTGCCAGCAGCGTTTTTGGGACACCTGACTACGAGCAGTACTTC. Its translation is CASSVFGTPDYEQYF. Complete variable domain (other parts from reference TRBV9 and TRBJ2-7): DSGVTQTPKHLITATGQRVTLRCSPRSGDLSVYWYQQSLDQGLQFLIQYYNGEERAKGNILERFSAQQFPDLHSELNLSSLELGDSALYFCASSVFGTPDYEQYFGPGTRLTVT.

The sample holds a few counts of this clone. The chain is built from TRBV7-3 and TRBJ2-6, with unresolved D. The CDR3 sequence is 16 residues long. Trimming left V 2 bases short and J 0 bases short, with 8 bases between. Germline loops: CDR1 SGHTA, CDR2 FQGTGA. The CDR3 coding sequence is TGTGCCAGCAGCTTATATCCTTCCTCTGGGGCCAACGTCCTGACTTTC. It codes for CASSLYPSSGANVLTF.

This clone was seen a few times. The V and J genes are TRBV7-2 and TRBJ1-2; no reliable D call. Deletions cut 5 bases from V and 4 bases from J, with 14 bases between. The CDR3 sequence is 14 residues long. Per the germline V gene, CDR1 is SGHTA and CDR2 is FQGNSA. CDR3 sequence: CASSPAGVFYGYTF. CDR3 bases: TGTGCCAGCAGCCCGGCAGGCGTTTTCTATGGCTACACCTTC.

This clone was picked up a small number of times. V is TRBV15 and J is TRBJ1-1; a weak D match, TRBD1 (5 bases). Looked up from germline, CDR1 is LNHNV and CDR2 is YYDKDF (reference sequence). The germline V and J ends were trimmed by 0 bases and 4 bases, with 12 bases remaining between them. This CDR3 spans 15 amino acids. Written as DNA, the CDR3 is TGTGCCACCAGCAGAGAGGGGGGGATAGGCACTGAAGCTTTCTTT. Translation: CATSREGGIGTEAFF.

The chain links TRBV29-1 to TRBJ1-2, with 9 bases aligning to TRBD1. V shed 4 bases, J shed 0 bases, and the junction held 6 bases outside the gene matches. The CDR3 loop spans 15 amino acids. The germline V gene has CDR1 SQVTM and CDR2 ANQGSEA. As DNA, the CDR3 is TGCAGCGTTGTAGGGGACAGGGCAACTAACTATGGCTACACCTTC. Its protein is CSVVGDRATNYGYTF.

V and J are TRBV4-1 and TRBJ2-4; 9 nucleotides match TRBD2. Germline CDR1 MGHRA, CDR2 YSYEKL. The CDR3 is 16 residues long. Trimming took 0 bases from V and 3 from J; bases not matched to a gene: 3. The CDR3 region has the DNA TGCGCCAGCAGCCAAGAAGCGGGAGGCGTCAAAAACATTCAGTACTTC. Protein: CASSQEAGGVKNIQYF.

Written as DNA, the CDR3 is TGTGCCAGCAGTTTATCGCAGGGTCTGGAGACCCAGTACTTC. It specifies CASSLSQGLETQYF. The chain joins TRBV28 to TRBJ2-5; perhaps TRBD1 as D (5 bases). Germline V gene lookup returns CDR1 MDHEN and CDR2 SYDVKM. Trimming removed 1 base from V and 5 bases from J, with 11 bases in between. The CDR3 runs 14 residues.

A few counts support this clone. The CDR3 spells CASSLVEYEQYF. CDR3 DNA sequence: TGTGCCAGCAGCTTAGTGGAGTACGAGCAGTACTTC. This chain joins TRBV7-2 and TRBJ2-7; D remains unclear. The CDR3 totals 12 residues. CDR1 is SGHTA, CDR2 FQGNSA, per germline. V was pared by 1 base and J by 4 bases, with 5 bases between.

This clone was found a few times. The V and J genes are TRBV15 and TRBJ1-5; 9 bases align to TRBD1. The germline CDR1 and CDR2 sequences are LNHNV and YYDKDF (reference sequence). This CDR3 comprises 16 residues. The J segment lost 6 bases and the V segment lost 5 bases, leaving 11 bases of the junction unmatched. The CDR3 here is CATSEYGTGKSQPQHF. The CDR3 region has the DNA TGTGCCACCAGCGAGTACGGGACAGGGAAATCTCAGCCCCAGCATTTT.

In this sample, this clone turned up a few times. The CDR3 here is CASSLEGARETQYF. CDR3 DNA sequence: TGTGCCAGCAGCTTAGAGGGGGCGAGAGAGACCCAGTACTTC. The gene calls are TRBV7-2 and TRBJ2-5; 7 positions match TRBD1. This CDR3 contains 14 residues. Germline values: CDR1 SGHTA, CDR2 FQGNSA. V was clipped by 1 base and J by 4 bases; unmatched bases: 3.

This clone has a handful of counts. The chain links TRBV18 to TRBJ2-1; the match to TRBD2 covers 7 bases. Trimming took 6 bases from V and 6 from J; bases not matched to a gene: 8. There are 14 residues in the CDR3. The V gene's germline CDR1 is KGHSH and CDR2 LQKENI. The CDR3 DNA is TGTGCCAGCTCCCCAAGGAGCGGGACCAATGAGCAGTTCTTC. This sequence encodes CASSPRSGTNEQFF.

The chain combines TRBV19 with TRBJ2-4; 7 bases map to TRBD1. This CDR3 comprises 15 residues. Trimming cost V 8 bases and J 2 bases; bases outside gene matches: 9. Germline V lookup: CDR1 LNHDA, CDR2 SQIVND (reference sequence). The CDR3 DNA reads as TGTGCCAGTGGGGGACAGCCTTTAACCAAAAACATTCAGTACTTC. The encoded protein is CASGGQPLTKNIQYF.

The V and J genes are TRBV4-3 and TRBJ2-1; D gene unclear. The germline CDR1 and CDR2 sequences are LGHNA and YSLEER. The CDR3 covers 12 residues. Trimming took off 8 bases at V and 5 bases at J, with 10 bases between the two ends. The CDR3 sequence: CASALADNEQFF. The CDR3, as DNA: TGCGCCAGCGCTCTGGCGGACAATGAGCAGTTCTTC.

J is TRBJ1-2 and V is TRBV30; D remains unclear. In germline, CDR1 is GTSNPN, CDR2 SVGIG (reference sequence). V dropped 0 bases and J dropped 6 bases, with 5 bases sitting between them. The CDR3 runs 11 residues. The CDR3 DNA reads TGTGCCTGGAGTGTACTTGATGGCTACACCTTC. Amino acids: CAWSVLDGYTF. The full variable domain, its missing parts supplied by reference TRBV30 and TRBJ1-2, is SQTIHQWPATLVQPVGSPLSLECTVEGTSNPNLYWYRQAAGRGLQLLFYSVGIGQISSEVPQNLSASRPQDRQFILSSKKLLLSDSGFYLCAWSVLDGYTFGSGTRLTVV.

This clone was seen only a few times. The rearrangement uses TRBV28 and TRBJ2-7; 8 bases map to TRBD1. Looked up from germline, CDR1 is MDHEN and CDR2 is SYDVKM. Trimming cost V 3 bases and J 1 base; bases outside gene matches: 8. The CDR3 spans 16 residues. In DNA form, the CDR3 reads TGTGCCAGCAGTTTGCACTCAGGGGGCGCGTCCTACGAGCAGTACTTC. It codes for CASSLHSGGASYEQYF. Drawing the rest from reference TRBV28 and TRBJ2-7, the complete variable domain is DVKVTQSSRYLVKRTGEKVFLECVQDMDHENMFWYRQDPGLGLRLIYFSYDVKMKEKGDIPEGYSVSREKKERFSLILESASTNQTSMYLCASSLHSGGASYEQYFGPGTRLTVT.

This clone has more than one count but fewer than ten. The CDR3 sequence is CRAREGAEAFF. DNA of the CDR3: TGCAGGGCCCGGGAGGGGGCTGAAGCTTTCTTT. V is TRBV20-1 and J is TRBJ1-1; a weak D match, TRBD1 (6 bases). The germline gives CDR1 DFQATT, CDR2 SNEGSKA (reference sequence). This CDR3 is built from 11 residues.

CDR3 DNA: TGTGCCTGGAGTCCACTCCAAGAAGCGGGAGTTGGGAATGAGCAGTTCTTC. This encodes CAWSPLQEAGVGNEQFF. The rearrangement joins TRBV30 to TRBJ2-1, with 8 bases identical to TRBD2. Germline V gene sequence: CDR1 GTSNPN, CDR2 SVGIG (reference sequence). Unmatched junction bases numbered 16, after V lost 2 bases and J lost 7 bases. This CDR3 is built from 17 residues.

This rearrangement joins TRBV9 to TRBJ2-5; a weak D match, TRBD2 (5 bases). CDR1 SGDLS and CDR2 YYNGEE come from the germline V gene. The CDR3 extends over 12 amino acids. V was trimmed by 0 bases and J by 7 bases, leaving 7 bases between them. CDR3 amino acids: CASSVGAGTQYF. The CDR3 DNA follows: TGTGCCAGCAGCGTAGGGGCGGGGACCCAGTACTTC.

This clone was seen a handful of times. This chain connects TRBV10-3 to TRBJ2-1; 7 nucleotides align to TRBD2. The junction had 3 bases not matched to a gene; V was cut back by 6 bases and J by 4 bases. The CDR3 loop spans 13 amino acids. CDR1 and CDR2 from the germline V gene are ENHRY and SYGVKD. The chain's CDR3 is CAISTSEYNEQFF. CDR3 sequence (DNA): TGTGCCATCAGCACTAGCGAATACAATGAGCAGTTCTTC.

This clone was counted between two and nine times. The chain joins TRBV7-2 to TRBJ2-3; 8 bases are a match to TRBD2. The V gene end was trimmed by 6 bases and the J gene end by 4 bases; junction bases not matched to a gene: 12. The CDR3 has 16 amino acids. Germline V gene lookup returns CDR1 SGHTA and CDR2 FQGNSA. The CDR3 protein is CASRAPGLDDSDTQYF. CDR3 nucleotides: TGTGCCAGCAGGGCTCCGGGACTAGATGATTCAGATACGCAGTATTTT. Drawing the rest from reference TRBV7-2 and TRBJ2-3, the complete variable domain is GAGVSQSPSNKVTEKGKDVELRCDPISGHTALYWYRQSLGQGLEFLIYFQGNSAPDKSGLPSDRFSAERTGGSVSTLTIQRTQQEDSAVYLCASRAPGLDDSDTQYFGPGTRLTVL.

This clone was seen only a few times. The CDR3 nucleotides are TGTGCCAGCAGCCTAGCGGGAGGCAATGAGCAGTTCTTC. As protein: CASSLAGGNEQFF. The chain uses TRBV5-6 and TRBJ2-1; 11 bases line up with TRBD2. Trimming cost V 4 bases and J 6 bases; bases outside gene matches: 0. Germline assignment: CDR1 SGHDT and CDR2 YYEEEE. This CDR3 contains 13 residues.

This clone was seen a few times. This rearrangement joins TRBV4-3 to TRBJ1-4; 8 bases are shared with TRBD1. Trimming took 3 bases from V and 3 from J; bases not matched to a gene: 6. The CDR3 extends over 16 amino acids. The germline V gene has CDR1 LGHNA and CDR2 YSLEER. The CDR3 region is CASSQAQGAANEKLFF. As DNA, the CDR3 is TGCGCCAGCAGCCAGGCCCAGGGGGCAGCTAATGAAAAACTGTTTTTT.

The J gene is TRBJ2-6, the V gene TRBV19; no firm D call. This CDR3 comprises 14 residues. CDR1 LNHDA and CDR2 SQIVND come from the germline V gene (reference sequence). V lost 9 bases, J lost 1 base, and 10 bases lay in between. The CDR3 protein is CASNINSGANVLTF. The CDR3 region has the DNA TGTGCCAGCAACATCAATTCTGGGGCCAACGTCCTGACTTTC.

Only a few counts were recorded for this clone. The V gene is TRBV7-2, the J gene TRBJ2-5; D is perhaps TRBD1 (5 bases). The DNA end lines up better with TRBJ2-7; the J call may be wrong. Germline CDR1 and CDR2: SGHTA and FQGNSA. This CDR3 region has 12 residues. The CDR3 sequence is CASSLQGYEQYF. The CDR3 DNA sequence: TGTGCCAGCAGCTTACAGGGTTACGAGCAGTACTTC.

V and J are TRBV6-4 and TRBJ2-1; 8 nucleotides line up with TRBD2. The CDR3 has 14 amino acids. The J segment lost 7 bases and the V segment lost 2 bases, leaving 4 bases of the junction unmatched. Per germline, CDR1 MRHNA and CDR2 SNTAGT. The CDR3 loop is CASSDGGRLNEQFF. CDR3 coding DNA: TGTGCCAGCAGTGACGGCGGGAGGCTTAATGAGCAGTTCTTC.